Listed here are 24 T cell receptor beta chains from one sample, sequenced in a study of T cell responses to AZD1222 COVID-19 vaccine. TCRdb's table, derived via immunoSEQ multiplex PCR, lists solely in-frame clones and lacks some. The sample yields some 120,000 clones, 75% to 90% seen once. The sample in question was peripheral blood, obtained on day 0 of AZD1222 vaccination. Receptors were obtained from an adult in good health.

The V gene is TRBV5-1, the J gene TRBJ1-1; D unresolved. CDR3 length equals 14 residues. V lost 7 bases and J lost 2, with 15 bases in between. Germline-derived CDR1 and CDR2 are SGHRS and YFSETQ. CDR3 amino acids: CASAETRGNTEAFF. CDR3 bases: TGCGCCAGCGCCGAGACGCGGGGAAACACTGAAGCTTTCTTT.

The V and J genes are TRBV7-9 and TRBJ1-1; D remains ambiguous. The CDR3 has 13 amino acids. V shed 5 bases and J shed 1 base, with 8 bases lying between them. Per the germline V gene, CDR1 is SEHNR and CDR2 is FQNEAQ (reference sequence). The CDR3 region is CASSKTANTEAFF. The CDR3 region has the DNA TGTGCCAGCAGCAAGACGGCGAACACTGAAGCTTTCTTT.

V is TRBV19 and J is TRBJ1-2; TRBD1 is a possible D gene (5 bases). The V gene's germline CDR1 is LNHDA and CDR2 SQIVND (reference sequence). V was cut by 11 bases and J by 4 bases, with 17 bases left in between. There are 13 residues in the CDR3. For the CDR3, the DNA is TGTGCCGCCTCCAGGGAGACGACCTATGGCTACACCTTC. This translates into CAASRETTYGYTF.

The J gene is TRBJ2-7, the V gene TRBV5-1; D perhaps matches TRBD1 (6 bases). The V end was cut by 3 bases, the J end by 0 bases, with 10 bases between. Germline V gene data show CDR1 as SGHRS and CDR2 as YFSETQ. CDR3 length equals 14 residues. CDR3 sequence (DNA): TGCGCCAGCAGCTGGACAGAACTCTCCTACGAGCAGTACTTC. It yields the protein CASSWTELSYEQYF. The whole variable domain, filled in from reference TRBV5-1 and TRBJ2-7, reads KAGVTQTPRYLIKTRGQQVTLSCSPISGHRSVSWYQQTPGQGLQFLFEYFSETQRNKGNFPGRFSGRQFSNSRSEMNVSTLELGDSALYLCASSWTELSYEQYFGPGTRLTVT.

The chain uses TRBV7-2 and TRBJ1-2; D is perhaps TRBD1 (5 bases). V was clipped by 2 bases and J by 4 bases, with 14 bases between them. CDR3 length: 15 residues. The germline V gene encodes CDR1 SGHTA and CDR2 FQGNSA. CDR3 sequence (DNA): TGTGCCAGCAGCTTATGGAGCAGGGCGGGCTATGGCTACACCTTC. It codes for CASSLWSRAGYGYTF.

This sequence joins TRBV6-5 and TRBJ1-1, with D perhaps matching TRBD1 (5 bases). Trimming pared 7 bases from V and 4 bases from J, leaving 13 bases between. The germline CDR1 and CDR2 sequences are MNHEY and SVGAGI. The CDR3 spans 13 residues. The CDR3 here is CASTSAGGTEAFF. DNA for the CDR3: TGTGCCAGCACATCTGCTGGGGGCACTGAAGCTTTCTTT.

V and J are TRBV7-9 and TRBJ2-3; 9 nucleotides match TRBD2. Germline CDR1 reads SEHNR; CDR2 reads FQNEAQ (reference sequence). The ends lost 1 base at V and 2 bases at J; junction bases unmatched: 13. This CDR3 is 19 amino acids long. The CDR3 nucleotides read TGTGCCAGCAGCTTAGGCCCTGGGCTAGCGGGGATCTTCACAGATACGCAGTATTTT. It encodes CASSLGPGLAGIFTDTQYF.

J is TRBJ2-7 and V is TRBV7-9, with a weak D call TRBD1 (6 bases). V was clipped by 8 bases and J by 1 base, with 9 bases between them. The CDR3 has 12 amino acids. Germline V CDR1 and CDR2: SEHNR, FQNEAQ (reference sequence). This chain's CDR3 is CASRDKSYEQYF. CDR3 bases: TGTGCCAGCCGGGACAAATCCTACGAGCAGTACTTC.

This chain connects TRBV28 to TRBJ1-1, with a possible D match to TRBD1 (5 bases). The CDR3 totals 14 residues. Germline V CDR1 and CDR2: MDHEN, SYDVKM. V lost 5 bases and J 3 bases, leaving 13 bases between the germline ends. In DNA form, the CDR3 reads TGTGCCAGCAGTCCGGGGGGGAAGGACACTGAAGCTTTCTTT. This gives the protein CASSPGGKDTEAFF.

J is TRBJ2-2 and V is TRBV5-1; 8 bases match TRBD2. The CDR3 consists of 15 residues. Germline V gene data show CDR1 as SGHRS and CDR2 as YFSETQ. After removal of 4 bases from V and 6 bases from J, the junction contained 8 bases not matched to a gene. CDR3 region: CASSPAGGEAGELFF. The DNA of the CDR3 is TGCGCCAGCAGCCCGGCGGGGGGCGAGGCCGGGGAGCTGTTTTTT.

The V and J genes are TRBV9 and TRBJ1-4; maybe TRBD1 (5 bases). The CDR3 is 15 residues long. The germline V gene has CDR1 SGDLS and CDR2 YYNGEE. V lost 4 bases to trimming and J lost 0 bases, with 10 bases between them. The CDR3 DNA is TGTGCCAGCAGCCTCGGGACTGCAACTAATGAAAAACTGTTTTTT. Protein: CASSLGTATNEKLFF.

The gene calls are TRBV5-1 and TRBJ2-7; 7 bases map to TRBD2. This CDR3 is built from 14 residues. V gave up 0 bases and J gave up 4 bases; unmatched junction bases: 4. Looked up from germline, CDR1 is SGHRS and CDR2 is YFSETQ. CDR3 region: CASSLAGGGYEQYF. CDR3 DNA: TGCGCCAGCAGCTTGGCGGGGGGAGGTTACGAGCAGTACTTC. The full variable domain, with the rest looked up from reference TRBV5-1 and TRBJ2-7, is KAGVTQTPRYLIKTRGQQVTLSCSPISGHRSVSWYQQTPGQGLQFLFEYFSETQRNKGNFPGRFSGRQFSNSRSEMNVSTLELGDSALYLCASSLAGGGYEQYFGPGTRLTVT.

The chain carries TRBV4-1 and TRBJ2-1; D perhaps matches TRBD1 (6 bases). V lost 0 bases to trimming and J lost 1 base, with 16 bases between them. The CDR3 runs to 18 residues. The germline V gene encodes CDR1 MGHRA and CDR2 YSYEKL. In DNA form, the CDR3 reads TGCGCCAGCAGCCAAGACTCATCAGGGGCCCTATCCTACAATGAGCAGTTCTTC. As protein: CASSQDSSGALSYNEQFF.

The chain uses TRBV5-1 and TRBJ1-4, with D possibly being TRBD1 (6 bases). This CDR3 region has 15 residues. Trimming took 2 bases from V and 7 from J, leaving 15 bases between them. Looked up from germline, CDR1 is SGHRS and CDR2 is YFSETQ. CDR3 coding DNA: TGCGCCAGCAGCTTAACCGGGACACCTCGTGAAAAACTGTTTTTT. Its translation is CASSLTGTPREKLFF.

This clone was counted once. The genes are TRBV10-3 and TRBJ2-2; TRBD1 aligns across 7 bases. The CDR3 runs 13 residues. Looked up from germline, CDR1 is ENHRY and CDR2 is SYGVKD. V shed 10 bases and J 4 bases; nucleotides not matched to a gene: 6. The CDR3 DNA follows: TGTGCCACCGACAGGGATGGCACCGGGGAGCTGTTTTTT. Its translation: CATDRDGTGELFF.

This chain's CDR3 is CASSPTISAYEQYF. Written as DNA, the CDR3 is TGTGCCAGTAGTCCAACCATATCAGCCTACGAGCAGTACTTC. V usage is TRBV19 and J usage is TRBJ2-7; unclear D gene. The CDR3 contains 14 residues. Germline assignment: CDR1 LNHDA and CDR2 SQIVND (reference sequence). Trimming pared 5 bases from V and 2 bases from J, leaving 13 bases between.

The chain links TRBV6-2 or TRBV6-3 to TRBJ1-5; D call uncertain. CDR3 size: 11 residues. Trimming took off 7 bases at V and 9 bases at J, with 10 bases between the two ends. Germline CDR1 MNHEY, CDR2 SVGEGT. The CDR3 region is CASTPGGPQHF. The CDR3 DNA sequence: TGTGCCAGCACCCCTGGAGGGCCCCAGCATTTT.

This chain connects TRBV14 to TRBJ1-2, with D maybe TRBD1 (5 bases). CDR3 length: 13 amino acids. The V end lost 4 bases, the J end lost 6 bases, and 12 bases lay between the germline ends. Germline loops: CDR1 SGHDN, CDR2 FVKESK. As DNA, the CDR3 is TGTGCCAGCAGCCTACAGGAAGGCCATGGCTACACCTTC. Its translation is CASSLQEGHGYTF. Using reference TRBV14 and TRBJ1-2 for the parts outside the CDR3, the full variable domain is EAGVTQFPSHSVIEKGQTVTLRCDPISGHDNLYWYRRVMGKEIKFLLHFVKESKQDESGMPNNRFLAERTGGTYSTLKVQPAELEDSGVYFCASSLQEGHGYTFGSGTRLTVV.

The table lists this clone with a few counts. The rearrangement uses TRBV12-3 or TRBV12-4 and TRBJ1-2, with TRBD1 matching over 8 bases. This CDR3 has 12 amino acids. V lost 5 bases and J lost 8; bases outside the gene matches: 4. The CDR3, as DNA: TGTGCCAGCAGTCAGGGGGCGGGCGGCTACACCTTC. Translated, it gives CASSQGAGGYTF.

This chain joins TRBV4-1 and TRBJ2-7; D is perhaps TRBD1 or TRBD2 (6 bases each). There are 12 residues in the CDR3. V was pared by 1 base and J by 7 bases, with 8 bases between. From germline, CDR1 is MGHRA and CDR2 YSYEKL. The CDR3 DNA sequence: TGCGCCAGCAGCCAAGGAGGGGGGGAGCAGTACTTC. Residues: CASSQGGGEQYF.

The chain has TRBV11-2 and TRBJ1-3, with D unclear. V was clipped by 5 bases and J by 6 bases, with 8 bases between them. The CDR3 totals 12 residues. Germline V gives CDR1 SGHAT, CDR2 FQNNGV. The CDR3 nucleotides are TGTGCCAGCAGCCCGATTCTAAACACCATATATTTT. This sequence encodes CASSPILNTIYF.

The chain is built from TRBV27 and TRBJ2-1, with TRBD1 matching over 11 bases. The CDR3 sequence is 16 residues long. Losses at the gene ends were 6 bases for V and 6 bases for J; bases not matched to a gene: 10. Germline V gives CDR1 MNHEY, CDR2 SMNVEV (reference sequence). CDR3 DNA: TGTGCCAGCAGGCCCCAGGACAGGGGGCACATCAATGAGCAGTTCTTC. This codes for CASRPQDRGHINEQFF.

The CDR3 sequence is CASSTGTGIWEQYF. The CDR3 coding sequence is TGTGCCAGCAGTACCGGGACAGGGATATGGGAGCAGTACTTC. V gene TRBV6-5 combines with J gene TRBJ2-7, with 9 positions matching TRBD1. The CDR3 runs 14 residues. Germline V lookup: CDR1 MNHEY, CDR2 SVGAGI. With V trimmed by 5 bases and J by 7 bases, 9 bases remained unmatched.

The chain uses TRBV29-1 and TRBJ2-7; the D gene is possibly TRBD2 (5 bases). V lost 5 bases and J lost 3, with 8 bases in between. Per the germline V gene, CDR1 is SQVTM and CDR2 is ANQGSEA. The CDR3 is 11 amino acids. CDR3 sequence reads: CSVRLFYEQYF. DNA for the CDR3: TGCAGCGTTCGACTATTCTACGAGCAGTACTTC.